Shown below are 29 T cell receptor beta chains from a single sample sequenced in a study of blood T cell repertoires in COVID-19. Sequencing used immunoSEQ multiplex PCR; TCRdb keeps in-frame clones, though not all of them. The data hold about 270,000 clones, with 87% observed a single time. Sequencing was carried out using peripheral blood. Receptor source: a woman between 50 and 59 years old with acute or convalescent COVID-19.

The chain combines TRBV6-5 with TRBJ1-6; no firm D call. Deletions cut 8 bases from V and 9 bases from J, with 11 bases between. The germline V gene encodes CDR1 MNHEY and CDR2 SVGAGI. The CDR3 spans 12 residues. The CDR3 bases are TGTGCCAGCTCACCTATCGGTTCACCCCTCCACTTT. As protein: CASSPIGSPLHF.

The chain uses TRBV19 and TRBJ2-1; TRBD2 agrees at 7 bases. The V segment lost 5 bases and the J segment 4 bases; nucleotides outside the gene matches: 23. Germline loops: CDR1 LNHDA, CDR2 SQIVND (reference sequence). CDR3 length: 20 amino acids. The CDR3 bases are TGTGCCAGTAGTTCCGCGGGGACCCGGAGGGTCGGGAGGCGATACAATGAGCAGTTCTTC. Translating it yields CASSSAGTRRVGRRYNEQFF. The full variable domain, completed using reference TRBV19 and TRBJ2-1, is DGGITQSPKYLFRKEGQNVTLSCEQNLNHDAMYWYRQDPGQGLRLIYYSQIVNDFQKGDIAEGYSVSREKKESFPLTVTSAQKNPTAFYLCASSSAGTRRVGRRYNEQFFGPGTRLTVL.

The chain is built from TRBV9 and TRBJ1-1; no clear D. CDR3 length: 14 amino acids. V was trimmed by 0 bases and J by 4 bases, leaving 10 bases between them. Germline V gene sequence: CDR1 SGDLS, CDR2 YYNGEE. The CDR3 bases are TGTGCCAGCAGCGTAGGGCCCGGCGGCACTGAAGCTTTCTTT. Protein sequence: CASSVGPGGTEAFF.

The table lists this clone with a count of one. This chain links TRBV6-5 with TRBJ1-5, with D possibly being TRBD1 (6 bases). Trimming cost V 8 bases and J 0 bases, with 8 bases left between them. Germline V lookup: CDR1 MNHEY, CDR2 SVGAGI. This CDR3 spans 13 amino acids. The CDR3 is CASGQYSNQPQHF. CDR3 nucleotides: TGTGCCAGCGGACAGTATAGCAATCAGCCCCAGCATTTT.

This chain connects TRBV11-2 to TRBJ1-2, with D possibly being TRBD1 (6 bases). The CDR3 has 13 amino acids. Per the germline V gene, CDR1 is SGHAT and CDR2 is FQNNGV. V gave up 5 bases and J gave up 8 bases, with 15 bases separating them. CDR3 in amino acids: CASSKAGEWGYTF. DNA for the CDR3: TGTGCCAGCAGCAAAGCAGGGGAGTGGGGCTACACCTTC.

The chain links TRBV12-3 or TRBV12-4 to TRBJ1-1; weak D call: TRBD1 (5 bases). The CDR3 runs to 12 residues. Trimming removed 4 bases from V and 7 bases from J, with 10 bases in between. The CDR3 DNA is TGTGCCAGCAGTTGGGAGGGGAATGAAGCTTTCTTT. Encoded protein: CASSWEGNEAFF.

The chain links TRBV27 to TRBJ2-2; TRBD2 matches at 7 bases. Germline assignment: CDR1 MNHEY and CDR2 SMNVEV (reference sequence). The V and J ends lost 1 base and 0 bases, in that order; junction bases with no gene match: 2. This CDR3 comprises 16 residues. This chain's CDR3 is CASSLFLAANTGELFF. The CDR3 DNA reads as TGTGCCAGCAGTTTATTTCTAGCGGCGAACACCGGGGAGCTGTTTTTT.

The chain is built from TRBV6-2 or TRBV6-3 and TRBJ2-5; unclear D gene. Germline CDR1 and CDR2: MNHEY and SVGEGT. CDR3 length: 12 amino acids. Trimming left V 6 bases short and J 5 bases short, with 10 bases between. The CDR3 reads CASSLAVETQYF. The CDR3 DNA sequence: TGTGCCAGCAGCCTTGCGGTTGAGACCCAGTACTTC.

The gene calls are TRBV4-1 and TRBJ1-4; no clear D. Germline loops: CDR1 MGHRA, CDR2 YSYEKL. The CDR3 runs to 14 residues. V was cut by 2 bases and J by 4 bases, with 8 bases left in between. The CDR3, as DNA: TGCGCCAGCAGCCAACCTCAGTTTAATGAAAAACTGTTTTTT. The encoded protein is CASSQPQFNEKLFF.

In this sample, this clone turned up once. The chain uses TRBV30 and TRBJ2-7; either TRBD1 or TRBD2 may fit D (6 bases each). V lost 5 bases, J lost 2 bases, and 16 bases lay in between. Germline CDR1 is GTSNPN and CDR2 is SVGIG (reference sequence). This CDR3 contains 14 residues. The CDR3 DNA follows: TGTGCCTGGGCGGGGAAGACAGGCGCCTACGAGCAGTACTTC. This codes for CAWAGKTGAYEQYF. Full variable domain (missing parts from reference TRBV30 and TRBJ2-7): SQTIHQWPATLVQPVGSPLSLECTVEGTSNPNLYWYRQAAGRGLQLLFYSVGIGQISSEVPQNLSASRPQDRQFILSSKKLLLSDSGFYLCAWAGKTGAYEQYFGPGTRLTVT.

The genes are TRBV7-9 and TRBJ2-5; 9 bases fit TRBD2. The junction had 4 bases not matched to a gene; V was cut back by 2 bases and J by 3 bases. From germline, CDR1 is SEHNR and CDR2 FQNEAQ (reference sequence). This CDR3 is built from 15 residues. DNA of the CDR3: TGTGCCAGCAGCTTATATAGCGGGAGCGAAGAGACCCAGTACTTC. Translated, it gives CASSLYSGSEETQYF.

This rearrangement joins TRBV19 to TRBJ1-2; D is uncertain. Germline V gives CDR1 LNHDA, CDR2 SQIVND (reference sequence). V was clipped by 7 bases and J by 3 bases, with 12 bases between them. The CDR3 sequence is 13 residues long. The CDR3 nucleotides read TGTGCCAGTACTTGGTCACCGGACTATGGCTACACCTTC. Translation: CASTWSPDYGYTF.

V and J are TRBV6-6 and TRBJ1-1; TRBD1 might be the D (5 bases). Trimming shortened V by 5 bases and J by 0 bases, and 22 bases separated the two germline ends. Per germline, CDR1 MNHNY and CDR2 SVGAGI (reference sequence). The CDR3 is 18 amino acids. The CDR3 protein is CASSGSHAGDIMNTEAFF. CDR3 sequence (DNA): TGTGCCAGCAGTGGATCCCATGCGGGGGATATAATGAACACTGAAGCTTTCTTT.

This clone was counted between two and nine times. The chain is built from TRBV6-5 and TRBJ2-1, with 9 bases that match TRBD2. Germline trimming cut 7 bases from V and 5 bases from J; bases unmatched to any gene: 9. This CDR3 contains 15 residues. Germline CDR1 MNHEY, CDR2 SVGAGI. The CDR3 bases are TGTGCCAGCACCAGAGCGGGAGGACCTCACAATGAGCAGTTCTTC. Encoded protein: CASTRAGGPHNEQFF.

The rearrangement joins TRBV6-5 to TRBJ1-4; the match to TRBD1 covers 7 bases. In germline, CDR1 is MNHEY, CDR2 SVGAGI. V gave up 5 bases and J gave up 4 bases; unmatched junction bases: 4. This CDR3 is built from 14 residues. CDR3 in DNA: TGTGCCAGCAGTCCTCCAGGGGGTAATGAAAAACTGTTTTTT. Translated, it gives CASSPPGGNEKLFF.

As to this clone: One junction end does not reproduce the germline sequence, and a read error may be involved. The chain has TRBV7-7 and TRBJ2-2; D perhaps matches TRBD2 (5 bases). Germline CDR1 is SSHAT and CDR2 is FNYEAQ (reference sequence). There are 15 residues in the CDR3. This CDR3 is CASSSRAGQTGELFF. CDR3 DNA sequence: TGTGCTAGCAGCTCGAGGGCAGGCCAAACCGGGGAGCTGTTTTTT.

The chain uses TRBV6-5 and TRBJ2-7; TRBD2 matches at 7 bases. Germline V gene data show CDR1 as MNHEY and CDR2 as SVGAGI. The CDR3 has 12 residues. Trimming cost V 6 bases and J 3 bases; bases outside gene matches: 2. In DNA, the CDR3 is TGTGCCAGCAGGGGGACTAACTACGAGCAGTACTTC. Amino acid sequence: CASRGTNYEQYF.

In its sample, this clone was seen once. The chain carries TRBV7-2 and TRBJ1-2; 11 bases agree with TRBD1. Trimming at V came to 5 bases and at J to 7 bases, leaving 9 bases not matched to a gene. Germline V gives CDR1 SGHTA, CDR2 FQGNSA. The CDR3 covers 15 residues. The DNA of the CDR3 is TGTGCCAGCAGCAGCTACCGGACAGGGGGCAGTGGCTACACCTTC. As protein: CASSSYRTGGSGYTF.

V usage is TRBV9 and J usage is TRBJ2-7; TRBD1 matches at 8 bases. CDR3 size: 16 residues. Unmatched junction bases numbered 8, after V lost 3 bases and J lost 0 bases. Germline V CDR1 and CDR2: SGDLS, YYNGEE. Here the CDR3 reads CASSARGQAYSYEQYF. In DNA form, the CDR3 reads TGTGCCAGCAGCGCCCGGGGACAGGCCTACTCCTACGAGCAGTACTTC.

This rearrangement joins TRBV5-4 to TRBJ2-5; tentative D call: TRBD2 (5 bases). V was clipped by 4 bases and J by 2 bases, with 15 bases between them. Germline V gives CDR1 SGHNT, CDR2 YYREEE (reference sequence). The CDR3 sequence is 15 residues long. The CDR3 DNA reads TGTGCCAGCAGCAGCGGTAGGAACGGGCAAGAGACCCAGTACTTC. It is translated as CASSSGRNGQETQYF.

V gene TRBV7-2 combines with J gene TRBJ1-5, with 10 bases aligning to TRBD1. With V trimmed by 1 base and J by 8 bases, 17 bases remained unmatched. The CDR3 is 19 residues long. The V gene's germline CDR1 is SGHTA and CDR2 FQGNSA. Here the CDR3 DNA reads TGTGCCAGCAGCTTAGGGCCCGGGACAGGGGACTATCCAGGCAAGCCCCAGCATTTT. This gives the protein CASSLGPGTGDYPGKPQHF.

For the CDR3, the DNA is TGTGCCAGCAGCACGAGGACTAGCGGGAGCTCCTACAATGAGCAGTTCTTC. The encoded protein is CASSTRTSGSSYNEQFF. This chain uses TRBV11-2 with TRBJ2-1; 13 positions match TRBD2. Germline values: CDR1 SGHAT, CDR2 FQNNGV. This CDR3 is 17 amino acids long. The V segment lost 5 bases and the J segment 0 bases; nucleotides outside the gene matches: 4. Full variable domain (remainder filled in from reference TRBV11-2 and TRBJ2-1): EAGVAQSPRYKIIEKRQSVAFWCNPISGHATLYWYQQILGQGPKLLIQFQNNGVVDDSQLPKDRFSAERLKGVDSTLKIQPAKLEDSAVYLCASSTRTSGSSYNEQFFGPGTRLTVL.

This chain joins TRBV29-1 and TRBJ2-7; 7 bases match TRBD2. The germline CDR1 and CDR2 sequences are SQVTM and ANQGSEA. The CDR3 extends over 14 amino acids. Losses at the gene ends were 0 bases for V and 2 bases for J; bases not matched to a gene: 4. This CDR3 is CSVEEVAGAYEQYF. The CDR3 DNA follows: TGCAGCGTTGAAGAGGTTGCGGGGGCCTACGAGCAGTACTTC.

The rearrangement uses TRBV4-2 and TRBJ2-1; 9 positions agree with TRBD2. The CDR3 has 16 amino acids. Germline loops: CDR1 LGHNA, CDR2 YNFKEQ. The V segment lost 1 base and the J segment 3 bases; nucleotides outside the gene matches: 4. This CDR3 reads CASSQGIAGDYNEQFF. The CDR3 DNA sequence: TGTGCCAGCAGCCAAGGTATAGCGGGAGACTACAATGAGCAGTTCTTC.

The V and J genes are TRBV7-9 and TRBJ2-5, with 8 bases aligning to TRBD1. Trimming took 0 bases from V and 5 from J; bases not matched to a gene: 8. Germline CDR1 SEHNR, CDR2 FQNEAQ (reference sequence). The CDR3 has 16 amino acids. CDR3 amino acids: CASSLAAQGAGETQYF. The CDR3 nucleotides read TGTGCCAGCAGCTTAGCCGCGCAGGGGGCAGGTGAGACCCAGTACTTC. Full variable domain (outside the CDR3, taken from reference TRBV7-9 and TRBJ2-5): DTGVSQNPRHKITKRGQNVTFRCDPISEHNRLYWYRQTLGQGPEFLTYFQNEAQLEKSRLLSDRFSAERPKGSFSTLEIQRTEQGDSAMYLCASSLAAQGAGETQYFGPGTRLLVL.

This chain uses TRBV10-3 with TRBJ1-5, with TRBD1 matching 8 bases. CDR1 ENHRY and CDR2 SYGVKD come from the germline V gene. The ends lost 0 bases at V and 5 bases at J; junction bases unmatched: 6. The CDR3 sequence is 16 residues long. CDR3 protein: CAISESIGQGDQPQHF. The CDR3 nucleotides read TGTGCCATCAGTGAGTCGATAGGACAGGGAGATCAGCCCCAGCATTTT.

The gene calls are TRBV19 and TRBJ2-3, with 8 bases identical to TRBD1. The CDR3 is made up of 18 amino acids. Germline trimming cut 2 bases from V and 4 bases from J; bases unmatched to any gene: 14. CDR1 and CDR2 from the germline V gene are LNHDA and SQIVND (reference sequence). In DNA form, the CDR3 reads TGTGCCAGTAGTATAAACCCCCCCAGGGGGCTGGGGGCAGATACGCAGTATTTT. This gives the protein CASSINPPRGLGADTQYF.

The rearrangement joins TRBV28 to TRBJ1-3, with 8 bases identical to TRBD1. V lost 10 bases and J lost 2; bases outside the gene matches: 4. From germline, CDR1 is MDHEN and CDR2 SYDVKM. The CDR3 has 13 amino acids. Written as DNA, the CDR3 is TGTGCCACCCTGACAGGGGCTGGAAACACCATATATTTT. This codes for CATLTGAGNTIYF.

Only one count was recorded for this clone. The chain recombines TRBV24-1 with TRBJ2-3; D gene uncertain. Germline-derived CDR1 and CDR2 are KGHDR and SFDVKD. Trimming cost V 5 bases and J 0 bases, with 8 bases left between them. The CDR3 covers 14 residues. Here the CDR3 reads CATSAELSTDTQYF. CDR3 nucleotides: TGTGCCACCAGTGCTGAACTGAGCACAGATACGCAGTATTTT.